This passage covers 12 T cell receptor beta chains from one sample sequenced in a study of molecular identifiers for immune sequencing clone quantification. Via MiXCR, TCRdb re-called the PCR reads, giving one row per CDR3 protein. The sample lists over 85,000 distinct CDR3 sequences, more than 20% occurring once. Sequencing was done on a sample of naive CD8+ T cells from blood, with Jurkat cell RNA spiked in. Subset noted: FACS-sorted CD8+CD4-CCR7+CD45RA+ naive T cells. The origin of the receptors is a human donor in good health. Some libraries in this study had Jurkat cell RNA spiked in.

Worth noting for this clonotype: A much larger clone is a single base away; this may be a read error. As the CDR3 is not closed by the conserved phenylalanine or tryptophan, this likely results from a read error. The V call is TRBV2, the J call TRBJ1-2; D unresolved. The CDR3 is made up of 13 amino acids. Trimming took 3 bases from V and 2 from J, leaving 7 bases between them. Germline V lookup: CDR1 SNHLY, CDR2 FYNNEI. CDR3 in amino acids: CASSDTDNYGYTS. The CDR3 nucleotides are TGTGCCAGCAGTGATACAGACAACTATGGCTACACCTCC.

In DNA form, the CDR3 reads TGTGCCACTAGGGCGCTTTCAGATACGCAGTATTTT. Residues: CATRALSDTQYF. The chain has TRBV7-9 and TRBJ2-3; no definite D call. This CDR3 contains 12 residues. Germline values: CDR1 SEHNR, CDR2 FQNEAQ (reference sequence). Trimming stripped 10 bases from V and 4 bases from J, with 12 bases between.

In regard to this clonotype: Just one base apart from a much larger clone, this may be a read error. The genes are TRBV28 and TRBJ2-5, with TRBD1 matching 7 bases. In germline, CDR1 is MDHEN, CDR2 SYDVKM. The CDR3 totals 14 residues. V gave up 3 bases and J gave up 4 bases; unmatched junction bases: 5. CDR3 sequence: CASSFTTGAETQYF. CDR3 nucleotides: TGTGCCAGCAGTTTCACAACAGGGGCAGAGACCCAGTACTTC.

This chain joins TRBV3-1 and TRBJ2-3; perhaps TRBD2 as D (5 bases). CDR1 and CDR2 (germline): LGHDT, YNNKEL (reference sequence). The CDR3 runs 14 residues. V dropped 3 bases and J dropped 8 bases, with 15 bases sitting between them. CDR3 amino acids: CASSHQTGGGTQYF. The CDR3 bases are TGTGCCAGCAGCCACCAGACTGGAGGAGGTACGCAGTATTTT.

This clonotype has ten or more counts. The CDR3 region has the DNA TGCAGCGTTGAACGGTGGGACAGGGTCAGCACCGGGGAGCTGTTTTTT. Encoded protein: CSVERWDRVSTGELFF. This chain joins TRBV29-1 and TRBJ2-2, with 9 positions matching TRBD1. After removal of 2 bases from V and 4 bases from J, the junction contained 8 bases not matched to a gene. This CDR3 contains 16 residues. The V gene's germline CDR1 is SQVTM and CDR2 ANQGSEA.

The J gene is TRBJ2-3, the V gene TRBV7-3; 7 bases are a match to TRBD2. The CDR3 loop spans 18 amino acids. Germline V gene lookup returns CDR1 SGHTA and CDR2 FQGTGA. The trim removed 5 bases at V and 4 bases at J, leaving 18 bases unmatched. This CDR3 reads CASSPSGWGGLGADTQYF. CDR3 DNA sequence: TGTGCCAGCAGCCCCTCCGGTTGGGGAGGGCTAGGCGCAGATACGCAGTATTTT.

The genes are TRBV30 and TRBJ2-1, with D perhaps matching TRBD1 (6 bases). V lost 3 bases to trimming and J lost 2 bases, with 17 bases between them. Germline V gene lookup returns CDR1 GTSNPN and CDR2 SVGIG (reference sequence). This CDR3 comprises 16 residues. In DNA, the CDR3 is TGTGCCTGGAGGACCTCTCCCGGGACAACCTACAATGAGCAGTTCTTC. It specifies CAWRTSPGTTYNEQFF.

Regarding this clonotype: The conserved closing phenylalanine or tryptophan is absent in this CDR3, likely reflecting a read error. V gene TRBV7-3 combines with J gene TRBJ2-1, with TRBD2 identical over 10 bases. Germline assignment: CDR1 SGHTA and CDR2 FQGTGA. Germline trimming cut 5 bases from V and 6 bases from J; bases unmatched to any gene: 7. The CDR3 sequence is 15 residues long. The CDR3 loop reads CASSTRTSGPNEQFI. Written as DNA, the CDR3 is TGTGCCAGCAGCACCCGGACTAGCGGCCCCAATGAGCAGTTCATC.

This clonotype showed up just a few times. This chain joins TRBV5-6 and TRBJ1-6, with 8 bases that match TRBD1. With 4 bases clipped from V and 8 bases from J, the junction kept 17 bases outside the gene matches. This CDR3 region has 18 residues. Germline CDR1 reads SGHDT; CDR2 reads YYEEEE. The CDR3 is CASSPGPARGRLDSPLHF. In nucleotides, the CDR3 is TGTGCCAGCAGCCCGGGCCCGGCCAGGGGGCGTTTGGATTCACCCCTCCACTTT.

The chain carries TRBV5-4 and TRBJ2-5, with TRBD2 as a possible D gene (5 bases). V lost 4 bases and J lost 0, with 16 bases in between. The CDR3 contains 16 residues. In germline, CDR1 is SGHNT, CDR2 YYREEE (reference sequence). CDR3: CASSPGGGYDQETQYF. Here the CDR3 DNA reads TGTGCCAGCAGCCCCGGAGGCGGGTATGACCAAGAGACCCAGTACTTC.

This clonotype was picked up many times. This chain joins TRBV4-3 and TRBJ2-3, with 8 positions matching TRBD1. The junction had 6 bases not matched to a gene; V was cut back by 4 bases and J by 6 bases. In germline, CDR1 is LGHNA, CDR2 YSLEER. The CDR3 extends over 14 amino acids. CDR3 nucleotides: TGCGCCAGCAGCCTATCCAGGGGGCCGGATACGCAGTATTTT. This encodes CASSLSRGPDTQYF.

Details on this clonotype: A read error may explain this, as a much larger clone is one base away. The chain has TRBV4-1 and TRBJ2-3; D is possibly TRBD1 or TRBD2 (6 bases each). The CDR3 spans 13 residues. CDR1 and CDR2 from the germline V gene are MGHRA and YSYEKL. In DNA form, the CDR3 reads TGCGCCAGCAGCCCAGAGGGGGGCCATACGCACTATTTT. It translates to CASSPEGGHTHYF.